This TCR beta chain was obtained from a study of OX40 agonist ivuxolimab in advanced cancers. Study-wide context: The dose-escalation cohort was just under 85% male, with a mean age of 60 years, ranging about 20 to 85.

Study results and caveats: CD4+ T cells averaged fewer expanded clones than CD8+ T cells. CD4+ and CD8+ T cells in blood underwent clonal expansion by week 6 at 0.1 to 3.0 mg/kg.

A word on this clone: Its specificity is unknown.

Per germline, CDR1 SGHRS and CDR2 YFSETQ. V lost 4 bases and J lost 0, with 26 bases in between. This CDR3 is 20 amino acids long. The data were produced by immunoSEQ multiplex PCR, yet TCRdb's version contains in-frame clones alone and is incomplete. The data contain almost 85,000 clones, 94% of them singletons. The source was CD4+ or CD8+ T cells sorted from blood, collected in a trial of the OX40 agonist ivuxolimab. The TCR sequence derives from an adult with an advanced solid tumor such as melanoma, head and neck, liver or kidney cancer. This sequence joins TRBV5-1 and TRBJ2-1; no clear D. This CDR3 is CASSVPPELSAAGSYNEQFF. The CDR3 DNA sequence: TGCGCCAGCAGCGTCCCACCGGAGCTTTCTGCGGCCGGCTCCTACAATGAGCAGTTCTTC.